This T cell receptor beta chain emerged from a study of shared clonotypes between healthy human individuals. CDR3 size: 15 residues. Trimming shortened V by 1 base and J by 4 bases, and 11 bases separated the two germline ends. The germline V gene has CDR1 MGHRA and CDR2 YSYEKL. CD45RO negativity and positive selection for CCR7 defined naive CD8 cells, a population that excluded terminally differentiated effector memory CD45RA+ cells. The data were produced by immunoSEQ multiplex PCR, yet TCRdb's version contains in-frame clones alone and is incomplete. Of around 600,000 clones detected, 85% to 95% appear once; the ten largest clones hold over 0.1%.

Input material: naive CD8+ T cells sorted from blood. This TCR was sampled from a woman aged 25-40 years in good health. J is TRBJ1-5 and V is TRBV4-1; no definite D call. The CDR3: CASSQGFLSNQPQHF. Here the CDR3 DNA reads TGCGCCAGCAGCCAAGGGTTTTTAAGTAATCAGCCCCAGCATTTT.